Detailed here is one TCR beta chain. Antigen specificity is unknown. The PCR employed 60 Vbeta primers together with 13 Jbeta primers. Profiling relied on immunoSEQ multiplex PCR, and the TCRdb table lists in-frame clones only, not all of them. This sample has 250,000 to 350,000 clones; roughly 89% occur once, and the top ten carry 3.5% to 4.5%. These data belong to a study of cytomegalovirus exposure and HLA in healthy donors. Study-wide points: Later on, an analysis found that several of the most significant clusters appeared to be linked to common viral pathogens, which included parvovirus B19. A later analysis showed TCR association rates differing by HLA locus, peaking at DRB1 and lowest at HLA-C.

The CDR3 length is 13 residues. V gave up 8 bases and J gave up 7 bases, with 17 bases separating them. CDR1 is MNHEY, CDR2 SMNVEV, per germline (reference sequence). The sequence was collected from a man aged 40-49 years in good health and CMV-seropositive. Sequenced input: PBMCs. The chain uses TRBV27 and TRBJ1-2; TRBD1 is a possible D gene (6 bases). The CDR3 spells CASGFAGGSGYTF. Written as DNA, the CDR3 is TGTGCCAGCGGCTTCGCGGGGGGCTCTGGCTACACCTTC.